This section outlines one T cell receptor (beta chain) sequence together with its context. The data were taken from a study of blood T cell repertoires in COVID-19. Study in general: Samples taken during acute and convalescent COVID-19 were collected in the United States, Italy and Spain.

The V end lost 5 bases, the J end lost 3 bases, and 11 bases lay between the germline ends. CDR1 and CDR2 from the germline V gene are MNHNY and SVGAGI (reference sequence). CDR3 size: 13 residues. Sequencing used immunoSEQ multiplex PCR; TCRdb keeps in-frame clones, though not all of them. Of about 81,000 clones detected, approximately 78% appear once; the ten largest clones hold around 7.2%. The chain uses TRBV6-6 and TRBJ2-7; weak D call: TRBD2 (6 bases). This sequence originates from a human donor in a cohort sampled during active COVID-19. The sequenced material came from peripheral blood. CDR3 amino acids: CASSTGLHYEQYF. CDR3 in DNA: TGTGCCAGCAGTACGGGACTCCACTACGAGCAGTACTTC.